Presented here are 28 T cell receptor beta chains from one specimen sequenced in a study of blood T cell repertoires in COVID-19. Method: immunoSEQ multiplex PCR; TCRdb's copy keeps in-frame clones and lacks some. The sample comprises 200,000 to 250,000 clones, about nine tenths of which are singletons, and less than 2% rests with the top ten. Sequenced input: PBMCs or T cells enriched from blood (not recorded which). All receptors derive from a man between 35 and 55 years old who had recovered from COVID-19.

The CDR3 region is CASSLGPAGELFF. DNA for the CDR3: TGTGCCAGCAGCCTTGGGCCGGCCGGGGAGCTGTTTTTT. The chain uses TRBV3-1 (or the pseudogene TRBV3-2) and TRBJ2-2; D remains unclear. Trimming removed 4 bases from V and 6 bases from J, with 9 bases in between. Germline CDR1 and CDR2: LGHDT and YNNKEL (reference sequence). This CDR3 is built from 13 residues.

The rearrangement joins TRBV5-1 to TRBJ2-3, with TRBD1 identical over 7 bases. CDR1 SGHRS and CDR2 YFSETQ come from the germline V gene. The V and J ends lost 7 bases and 2 bases, in that order; junction bases with no gene match: 4. The CDR3 runs 13 residues. The CDR3 DNA sequence: TGCGCCAGCGGGACAGTAAACACAGATACGCAGTATTTT. The encoded protein is CASGTVNTDTQYF.

The genes are TRBV18 and TRBJ1-4; perhaps TRBD1 as D (6 bases). Trimming shortened V by 2 bases and J by 0 bases, and 7 bases separated the two germline ends. The CDR3 spans 15 residues. Looked up from germline, CDR1 is KGHSH and CDR2 is LQKENI. In DNA form, the CDR3 reads TGTGCCAGCTCACCAGACAGGTCAACTAATGAAAAACTGTTTTTT. It codes for CASSPDRSTNEKLFF.

The chain carries TRBV2 and TRBJ1-2; D is uncertain. The CDR3 has 12 amino acids. Trimming stripped 8 bases from V and 0 bases from J, with 7 bases between. The germline gives CDR1 SNHLY, CDR2 FYNNEI. CDR3 coding DNA: TGTGCCAGCCAGGCCTCTAACTATGGCTACACCTTC. Translation: CASQASNYGYTF.

This clone was seen only once. This sequence joins TRBV5-1 and TRBJ1-1; tentatively, D is TRBD1 (6 bases). Germline assignment: CDR1 SGHRS and CDR2 YFSETQ. The CDR3 runs to 15 residues. Trimming cost V 2 bases and J 0 bases, with 11 bases left between them. CDR3: CASSLEGGMNTEAFF. The CDR3 bases are TGCGCCAGCAGCTTAGAAGGGGGTATGAACACTGAAGCTTTCTTT. Filled out from reference TRBV5-1 and TRBJ1-1, the complete variable domain reads KAGVTQTPRYLIKTRGQQVTLSCSPISGHRSVSWYQQTPGQGLQFLFEYFSETQRNKGNFPGRFSGRQFSNSRSEMNVSTLELGDSALYLCASSLEGGMNTEAFFGQGTRLTVV.

The chain recombines TRBV21-1 with TRBJ2-7; the table's D call of TRBD2 was not tested on the DNA. TRBV21-1 has pseudogene status. There are 14 residues in the CDR3. CDR3 coding DNA: TGTGCCAGCAGTCCCTTGGTGGAGGAAAACGAGCAGTACTTC. Translation: CASSPLVEENEQYF.

The chain uses TRBV9 and TRBJ1-6; TRBD1 aligns across 7 bases. The CDR3 has 15 amino acids. Trimming removed 5 bases from V and 6 bases from J; junction bases left unmatched: 8. Germline values: CDR1 SGDLS, CDR2 YYNGEE. The CDR3 DNA is TGTGCCAGCAGGGGGACCGGGACAGCTAATTCACCCCTCCACTTT. Translation: CASRGTGTANSPLHF.

The chain recombines TRBV5-1 with TRBJ2-5; 7 bases are shared with TRBD1. Trimming cost V 0 bases and J 4 bases; bases outside gene matches: 3. The length of the CDR3 is 14 residues. Germline-derived CDR1 and CDR2 are SGHRS and YFSETQ. The DNA of the CDR3 is TGCGCCAGCAGCTTGGAGACAGGGAGAGAGACCCAGTACTTC. Translating it yields CASSLETGRETQYF.

The rearrangement links TRBV19 to TRBJ1-5; 10 nucleotides align to TRBD1. Trimming at V came to 5 bases and at J to 3 bases, leaving 7 bases not matched to a gene. The CDR3 sequence is 16 residues long. Germline loops: CDR1 LNHDA, CDR2 SQIVND (reference sequence). The CDR3 DNA sequence: TGTGCCAGTAGTTTCTCGACAGGGGGCTTCAATCAGCCCCAGCATTTT. Translating gives CASSFSTGGFNQPQHF. Variable domain in full (rest from reference TRBV19 and TRBJ1-5): DGGITQSPKYLFRKEGQNVTLSCEQNLNHDAMYWYRQDPGQGLRLIYYSQIVNDFQKGDIAEGYSVSREKKESFPLTVTSAQKNPTAFYLCASSFSTGGFNQPQHFGDGTRLSIL.

The rearrangement links TRBV25-1 to TRBJ2-3, with D possibly TRBD2 on 6 matching bases. The CDR3 sequence is 16 residues long. Trimming removed 4 bases at V and 1 base at J, with 15 bases between. In germline, CDR1 is MGHDK, CDR2 SYGVNS. CDR3 sequence: CASSGDLSPRTDTQYF. DNA of the CDR3: TGTGCCAGCAGTGGGGACTTGAGCCCCCGCACAGATACGCAGTATTTT.

This clone was counted once. V gene TRBV5-1 combines with J gene TRBJ1-5, with D possibly matching TRBD1 (5 bases). V lost 5 bases, J lost 0 bases, and 30 bases lay in between. The CDR3 totals 21 residues. In germline, CDR1 is SGHRS, CDR2 YFSETQ. The CDR3 spells CASSRGGPKGPLRLSNQPQHF. In nucleotides, the CDR3 is TGCGCCAGCAGTCGGGGGGGTCCGAAGGGCCCGCTGCGCCTTAGCAATCAGCCCCAGCATTTT. Full variable domain (outside the CDR3, taken from reference TRBV5-1 and TRBJ1-5): KAGVTQTPRYLIKTRGQQVTLSCSPISGHRSVSWYQQTPGQGLQFLFEYFSETQRNKGNFPGRFSGRQFSNSRSEMNVSTLELGDSALYLCASSRGGPKGPLRLSNQPQHFGDGTRLSIL.

V usage is TRBV11-2 and J usage is TRBJ2-1; D may be TRBD1 (7 bases). Trimming removed 6 bases at V and 1 base at J, with 19 bases between. CDR3 length equals 17 residues. Germline values: CDR1 SGHAT, CDR2 FQNNGV. In DNA, the CDR3 is TGTGCCAGCAGGTCACAGGGGTCCGCGGGGTCCTACAATGAGCAGTTCTTC. Translating gives CASRSQGSAGSYNEQFF.

V and J are TRBV4-1 and TRBJ2-7; 9 nucleotides line up with TRBD2. The CDR3 runs to 16 residues. V lost 2 bases and J lost 1; bases outside the gene matches: 6. Germline assignment: CDR1 MGHRA and CDR2 YSYEKL. This chain's CDR3 is CASSQLGLASSYEQYF. CDR3 bases: TGCGCCAGCAGCCAACTTGGACTAGCGTCATCCTACGAGCAGTACTTC.

The chain carries TRBV12-3 or TRBV12-4 and TRBJ1-1, with 9 bases identical to TRBD1. The CDR3 extends over 13 amino acids. The ends lost 4 bases at V and 6 bases at J; junction bases unmatched: 3. CDR3 residues: CASSSTGGAEAFF. For the CDR3, the DNA is TGTGCCAGCAGTTCGACAGGGGGGGCTGAAGCTTTCTTT.

This chain uses TRBV5-1 with TRBJ2-7, with 10 bases lining up with TRBD2. The CDR3 spans 16 residues. Trimming took 0 bases from V and 4 from J; bases not matched to a gene: 7. The germline V gene encodes CDR1 SGHRS and CDR2 YFSETQ. The CDR3 DNA sequence: TGCGCCAGCAGCTTGGCCGCAAGCGGGAGGGCGTACGAGCAGTACTTC. It specifies CASSLAASGRAYEQYF.

This clone was found once. The V gene is TRBV21-1, the J gene TRBJ2-1; the DNA was not used to check the table's D call, TRBD1. TRBV21-1 is termed a pseudogene. This CDR3 region has 21 residues. The CDR3 nucleotides are TGTGCCAGCAGCAATCGTGGTTTCATACAGGGGCAGGGGACCGCTAGGAATGAGCAGTTCTTC. Translated, it gives CASSNRGFIQGQGTARNEQFF.

The chain links TRBV2 to TRBJ1-4; TRBD1 agrees at 8 bases. This CDR3 is 15 amino acids long. V was pared by 6 bases and J by 7 bases, with 10 bases of the junction left unmatched. CDR1 is SNHLY, CDR2 FYNNEI, per germline. CDR3 DNA: TGTGCCAGCAGCCACCAGGGGGCCGTTCGTGAAAAACTGTTTTTT. It codes for CASSHQGAVREKLFF.

The genes are TRBV4-3 and TRBJ1-4; 8 bases match TRBD1. CDR3 length: 18 residues. V lost 0 bases to trimming and J lost 3 bases; unmatched junction nucleotides: 9. Germline V gives CDR1 LGHNA, CDR2 YSLEER. The CDR3 bases are TGCGCCAGCAGCCAAGATGTGGACAGGGCTCCGGCTAATGAAAAACTGTTTTTT. It yields the protein CASSQDVDRAPANEKLFF.

V and J are TRBV10-3 and TRBJ2-3, with 13 bases aligning to TRBD2. This CDR3 has 14 amino acids. J was trimmed by 4 bases and V by 9 bases; bases with no gene match: 4. Germline assignment: CDR1 ENHRY and CDR2 SYGVKD. CDR3 residues: CAITSGGAADTQYF. The CDR3 nucleotides are TGTGCCATTACTAGCGGGGGGGCGGCAGATACGCAGTATTTT.

The rearrangement uses TRBV11-3 and TRBJ1-1; maybe TRBD1 (6 bases). Germline-derived CDR1 and CDR2 are SGHNT and YENEEA. This CDR3 is 17 amino acids long. With 0 bases removed from V and 0 bases from J, the gap between germline ends came to 14 bases. CDR3 nucleotides: TGTGCCAGCAGCTTAGACGTCGGACAGTCGCTGAACACTGAAGCTTTCTTT. It yields the protein CASSLDVGQSLNTEAFF.

The chain couples TRBV19 to TRBJ2-3; no firm D call. The CDR3 covers 18 residues. Germline V gives CDR1 LNHDA, CDR2 SQIVND (reference sequence). V was shortened by 0 bases and J by 2 bases, with 18 bases between the two germline ends. The CDR3 sequence: CASSIDPRRRGLTDTQYF. In DNA, the CDR3 is TGTGCCAGTAGTATAGATCCTAGGCGGAGAGGCCTCACAGATACGCAGTATTTT.

A few counts support this clone. The chain employs TRBV30 and TRBJ1-6; D is unclear. Trimming stripped 1 base from V and 14 bases from J, with 9 bases between. The germline CDR1 and CDR2 sequences are GTSNPN and SVGIG (reference sequence). The CDR3 sequence is 11 residues long. CDR3 in amino acids: CAWSGREALHF. The CDR3 DNA reads as TGTGCCTGGAGTGGGAGGGAGGCCCTCCACTTT.

V usage is TRBV5-5 and J usage is TRBJ1-1; D gene unclear. This CDR3 has 14 amino acids. The V end was cut by 4 bases, the J end by 5 bases, with 15 bases between. CDR1 SGHKS and CDR2 YYEKEE come from the germline V gene (reference sequence). The CDR3 nucleotides read TGTGCCAGCAGCCTACAGCTGAAAGAGACTGAAGCTTTCTTT. Amino acid sequence: CASSLQLKETEAFF.

The chain links TRBV28 to TRBJ2-3; 7 nucleotides line up with TRBD1. Germline lookup yields CDR1 MDHEN and CDR2 SYDVKM. The ends lost 2 bases at V and 6 bases at J; junction bases unmatched: 5. The CDR3 extends over 14 amino acids. CDR3 nucleotides: TGTGCCAGCAGTTTAGACAGGGCTTGGGATACGCAGTATTTT. This gives the protein CASSLDRAWDTQYF.

A word on this clone: The sample carries other DNA sequences with the same CDR3. V is TRBV19 and J is TRBJ1-2, with D perhaps TRBD1 (6 bases). V was pared by 5 bases and J by 5 bases, with 18 bases between. The CDR3 is made up of 15 amino acids. Germline assignment: CDR1 LNHDA and CDR2 SQIVND (reference sequence). The DNA of the CDR3 is TGTGCCAGTAGTCTGGACGGGGGGCTTGGGTATGGCTACACCTTC. Protein: CASSLDGGLGYGYTF.

The rearrangement joins TRBV30 to TRBJ1-3, with unresolved D. The germline gives CDR1 GTSNPN, CDR2 SVGIG (reference sequence). The CDR3 spans 15 residues. The ends were cut back, 1 base at V and 0 bases at J, with 10 bases in the middle. CDR3 nucleotide sequence: TGTGCCTGGAGTGGGGCCTTCCACTCTGGAAACACCATATATTTT. Translated: CAWSGAFHSGNTIYF.

V gene TRBV27 combines with J gene TRBJ2-1, with 9 positions matching TRBD2. CDR3 length equals 12 residues. With 6 bases clipped from V and 12 bases from J, the junction kept 6 bases outside the gene matches. Germline V gene sequence: CDR1 MNHEY, CDR2 SMNVEV (reference sequence). As DNA, the CDR3 is TGTGCCAGCAGCCCAATGGGACTAGCGCAGTTCTTC. This encodes CASSPMGLAQFF.

This clone has just a few counts. The genes are TRBV5-1 and TRBJ1-2; TRBD1 agrees at 9 bases. V trimming: 4 bases; J trimming: 6 bases; junction bases outside the gene matches: 7. CDR3 length: 14 amino acids. Germline V gene lookup returns CDR1 SGHRS and CDR2 YFSETQ. CDR3 protein: CASSVKQGADGYTF. The DNA of the CDR3 is TGCGCCAGCAGCGTAAAACAGGGGGCTGATGGCTACACCTTC.